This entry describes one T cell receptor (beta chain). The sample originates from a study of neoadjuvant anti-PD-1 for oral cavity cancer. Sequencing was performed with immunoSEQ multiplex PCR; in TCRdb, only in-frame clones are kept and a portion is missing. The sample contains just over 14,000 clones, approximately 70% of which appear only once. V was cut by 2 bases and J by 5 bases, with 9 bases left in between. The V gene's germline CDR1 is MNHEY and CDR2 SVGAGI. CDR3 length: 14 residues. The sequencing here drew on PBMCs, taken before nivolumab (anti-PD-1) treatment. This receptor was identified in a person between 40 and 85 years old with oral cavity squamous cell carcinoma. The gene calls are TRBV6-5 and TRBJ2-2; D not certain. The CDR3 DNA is TGTGCCAGCAGTTACGGCGCCGGGACCGGGGAGCTGTTTTTT. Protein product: CASSYGAGTGELFF.